The 23 T cell receptor beta chains below all came from one sample that was sequenced in a study of a mutant IDH1 vaccine in newly diagnosed glioma. The time point denotes: week 23, last vaccination. Each dose of the vaccine consisted of 300 ug of mutant IDH1 20-mer peptide, with topical imiquimod. Some clones are missing from TCRdb's copy, which holds only in-frame ones; the method was immunoSEQ multiplex PCR. The table includes 60,000 or so clones, roughly 77% detected once. Antigens for these TCRs are unknown. The material was PBMCs, obtained from a glioma patient whose treatment included an IDH1 peptide vaccine. The origin of the receptors is a woman between 40 and 50 years old with glioma. Some clones in this sample may be carry-over from other donors' samples.

This clone was seen only a few times. The chain employs TRBV5-6 and TRBJ1-6; TRBD1 matches 11 bases. Germline V gene sequence: CDR1 SGHDT, CDR2 YYEEEE. This CDR3 contains 15 residues. V gave up 3 bases and J gave up 7 bases; unmatched junction bases: 3. The CDR3 region has the DNA TGTGCCAGCAGCTATGGACAGGGGGCAAATTCACCCCTCCACTTT. Encoded protein: CASSYGQGANSPLHF.

J is TRBJ2-5 and V is TRBV5-6, with TRBD2 identical over 8 bases. The CDR3 totals 15 residues. Trimming cost V 4 bases and J 2 bases; bases outside gene matches: 7. The germline V gene encodes CDR1 SGHDT and CDR2 YYEEEE. The CDR3 DNA reads as TGTGCCAGCAGCAGCTCCAGCGGGGGTCAAGAGACCCAGTACTTC. As protein: CASSSSSGGQETQYF.

The V and J genes are TRBV30 and TRBJ1-5; TRBD1 is a possible D gene (5 bases). CDR3 size: 15 residues. Trimming took 4 bases from V and 4 from J, leaving 17 bases between them. CDR1 is GTSNPN, CDR2 SVGIG, per germline (reference sequence). CDR3 sequence: CAWTPGPRGNQPQHF. The CDR3 DNA reads TGTGCCTGGACTCCGGGGCCAAGGGGAAATCAGCCCCAGCATTTT.

V and J are TRBV6-5 and TRBJ1-5, with D perhaps matching TRBD1 (5 bases). V shed 2 bases and J shed 3 bases, with 11 bases lying between them. This CDR3 is 15 amino acids long. CDR1 is MNHEY and CDR2 is SVGAGI in the germline V gene. The DNA of the CDR3 is TGTGCCAGCAGTTACACGCCGGGGGACAATCAGCCCCAGCATTTT. Translating it yields CASSYTPGDNQPQHF.

This rearrangement joins TRBV11-2 to TRBJ2-2; 12 positions agree with TRBD1. J lost 6 bases, V lost 3 bases, and 8 bases had no gene match. The germline gives CDR1 SGHAT, CDR2 FQNNGV. The CDR3 extends over 17 amino acids. CDR3 nucleotide sequence: TGTGCCAGCAGCTTTCCGGGACAGGGGGCGCGGGCCGGGGAGCTGTTTTTT. It yields the protein CASSFPGQGARAGELFF.

The chain combines TRBV5-1 with TRBJ1-1; TRBD1 might be the D (5 bases). Germline CDR1 and CDR2: SGHRS and YFSETQ. CDR3 length equals 14 residues. V was clipped by 3 bases and J by 0 bases, with 9 bases between them. The CDR3 DNA reads as TGCGCCAGCAGCTCGGGGACCATGAACACTGAAGCTTTCTTT. Translated: CASSSGTMNTEAFF.

The chain has TRBV2 and TRBJ1-4; D is unclear. Trimming cost V 6 bases and J 5 bases, with 16 bases left between them. The CDR3 totals 15 residues. Germline V gene data show CDR1 as SNHLY and CDR2 as FYNNEI. CDR3: CASRHPGDINEKLFF. The CDR3 bases are TGTGCCAGCAGACACCCGGGAGATATAAATGAAAAACTGTTTTTT.

This chain connects TRBV2 to TRBJ2-3; D is uncertain. V shed 8 bases and J shed 1 base, with 16 bases lying between them. CDR1 is SNHLY and CDR2 is FYNNEI in the germline V gene. The CDR3 length is 15 residues. Here the CDR3 DNA reads TGTGCCAGCGGCCAGGATCGGGTTGGCACAGATACGCAGTATTTT. It yields the protein CASGQDRVGTDTQYF.

This chain connects TRBV6-6 to TRBJ1-5; unclear D gene. Germline V gene data show CDR1 as MNHNY and CDR2 as SVGAGI (reference sequence). The CDR3 is 12 amino acids. Trimming removed 5 bases from V and 7 bases from J, with 9 bases in between. The CDR3 sequence: CASSAEGQPQHF. In DNA, the CDR3 is TGTGCCAGCAGTGCTGAAGGGCAGCCCCAGCATTTT.

The genes are TRBV19 and TRBJ1-3; no clear D. Germline CDR1 and CDR2: LNHDA and SQIVND (reference sequence). The CDR3 is 16 residues long. The V gene lost 0 bases and the J gene lost 0 bases, with 9 bases spanning the gap. CDR3: CASSIDLARSGNTIYF. For the CDR3, the DNA is TGTGCCAGTAGTATAGATCTGGCCCGCTCTGGAAACACCATATATTTT.

The chain uses TRBV6-6 and TRBJ1-2, with D tentatively TRBD1 (6 bases). The CDR3 consists of 13 residues. V shed 11 bases and J shed 1 base, with 14 bases lying between them. Germline V gene data show CDR1 as MNHNY and CDR2 as SVGAGI (reference sequence). CDR3 loop: CAEGGGNNYGYTF. In DNA, the CDR3 is TGTGCCGAAGGGGGGGGGAATAACTATGGCTACACCTTC.

The chain uses TRBV10-1 and TRBJ1-2, with D unresolved. This CDR3 has 13 amino acids. From germline, CDR1 is WNHNN and CDR2 SYGVQD (reference sequence). Trimming left V 4 bases short and J 7 bases short, with 13 bases between. The CDR3 DNA reads as TGCGCCAGCAGTGGCTACGTAAACGGTGGCTACACCTTC. Protein sequence: CASSGYVNGGYTF.

This clone was observed a handful of times. The J gene is TRBJ2-4, the V gene TRBV19, with D tentatively TRBD2 (7 bases). This CDR3 region has 13 residues. The V gene's germline CDR1 is LNHDA and CDR2 SQIVND (reference sequence). CDR3 residues: CATREGVQNIQYF. The CDR3 coding sequence is TGTGCTACGAGGGAGGGGGTCCAAAACATTCAGTACTTC.

The chain carries TRBV11-3 and TRBJ2-1; D unclear. The CDR3 is made up of 13 amino acids. The ends were cut back, 3 bases at V and 4 bases at J, with 7 bases in the middle. CDR1 SGHNT and CDR2 YENEEA come from the germline V gene. Here the CDR3 DNA reads TGTGCCAGCAGCTTGACGGGTTACAATGAGCAGTTCTTC. Translation gives CASSLTGYNEQFF.

The chain uses TRBV6-5 and TRBJ1-5, with D tentatively TRBD1 (5 bases). The CDR3 is made up of 13 amino acids. The germline V and J ends were trimmed by 10 bases and 1 base, with 11 bases remaining between them. The V gene's germline CDR1 is MNHEY and CDR2 SVGAGI. The CDR3 region has the DNA TGTGCCACCTCTCCAGGGAGCAATCAGCCCCAGCATTTT. This gives the protein CATSPGSNQPQHF.

The genes are TRBV2 and TRBJ1-1, with a possible D match to TRBD1 (5 bases). Trimming stripped 3 bases from V and 5 bases from J, with 13 bases between. Germline V CDR1 and CDR2: SNHLY, FYNNEI. The CDR3 consists of 14 residues. The CDR3 sequence: CASSEGTRRTEAFF. In nucleotides, the CDR3 is TGTGCCAGCAGTGAGGGGACCCGGAGGACTGAAGCTTTCTTT.

The chain has TRBV5-5 and TRBJ2-7; 10 bases fit TRBD2. V was pared by 0 bases and J by 3 bases, with 6 bases of the junction left unmatched. CDR3 length: 16 residues. Germline CDR1 reads SGHKS; CDR2 reads YYEKEE (reference sequence). The chain's CDR3 is CASSLGGAGGFYEQYF. For the CDR3, the DNA is TGTGCCAGCAGCTTGGGTGGAGCGGGGGGGTTCTACGAGCAGTACTTC. Full variable domain (remainder filled in from reference TRBV5-5 and TRBJ2-7): DAGVTQSPTHLIKTRGQQVTLRCSPISGHKSVSWYQQVLGQGPQFIFQYYEKEERGRGNFPDRFSARQFPNYSSELNVNALLLGDSALYLCASSLGGAGGFYEQYFGPGTRLTVT.

V and J are TRBV9 and TRBJ1-1; 7 bases match TRBD1. The trim removed 4 bases at V and 4 bases at J, leaving 13 bases unmatched. The length of the CDR3 is 16 residues. Looked up from germline, CDR1 is SGDLS and CDR2 is YYNGEE. As DNA, the CDR3 is TGTGCCAGCAGCCCCAGGGGGGGACCTCTGGGCACTGAAGCTTTCTTT. Encoded protein: CASSPRGGPLGTEAFF.

This chain links TRBV30 with TRBJ1-1; no clear D gene. In germline, CDR1 is GTSNPN, CDR2 SVGIG (reference sequence). CDR3 size: 9 residues. Trimming took off 3 bases at V and 8 bases at J, with 4 bases between the two ends. The CDR3 sequence: CAWRPEAFF. The DNA of the CDR3 is TGTGCCTGGAGACCAGAAGCTTTCTTT.

The rearrangement uses TRBV10-3 and TRBJ2-7; D is unclear. The V end lost 5 bases, the J end lost 7 bases, and 12 bases lay between the germline ends. CDR3 length: 12 amino acids. Germline CDR1 is ENHRY and CDR2 is SYGVKD. This CDR3 is CAISPDREEQYF. As DNA, the CDR3 is TGTGCCATCAGTCCCGACCGAGAAGAGCAGTACTTC.

The chain is built from TRBV5-1 and TRBJ2-3, with 7 bases fitting TRBD2. Germline CDR1 and CDR2: SGHRS and YFSETQ. This CDR3 is built from 14 residues. V lost 3 bases, J lost 6 bases, and 7 bases stayed unmatched. The CDR3 DNA is TGCGCCAGCAGCTCCGGGACTACCGGGGATACGCAGTATTTT. This encodes CASSSGTTGDTQYF.

This chain joins TRBV6-5 and TRBJ1-5, with D perhaps matching TRBD1 (6 bases). The CDR3 runs to 14 residues. Trimming pared 4 bases from V and 6 bases from J, leaving 13 bases between. Germline CDR1 MNHEY, CDR2 SVGAGI. For the CDR3, the DNA is TGTGCCAGCAGTTCAACAGGGACGGGTCAGCCCCAGCATTTT. Translating gives CASSSTGTGQPQHF.

The chain combines TRBV27 with TRBJ1-6; D is possibly TRBD1 (5 bases). Germline V CDR1 and CDR2: MNHEY, SMNVEV (reference sequence). The CDR3 has 16 residues. V was pared by 3 bases and J by 9 bases, with 18 bases between. Here the CDR3 reads CASSFSLTGGISPLHF. The CDR3 region has the DNA TGTGCCAGCAGTTTTTCACTAACTGGGGGGATTTCACCCCTCCACTTT.